This is a list of T cell receptor beta chains from one sample in a study of cytomegalovirus exposure and HLA in healthy donors. Method: immunoSEQ multiplex PCR; TCRdb's copy keeps in-frame clones and lacks some. The table has tens of thousands of clones, 67% seen once. Material for sequencing was PBMCs. The source of these receptors is a woman between 45 and 65 years old in good health and CMV-seropositive. Both conserved end residues are part of each CDR3.

V	CDR3
TRBV6-5	CASRTRPSSYNEQFF
TRBV5-1	CASSLGGFDTEAFF
TRBV6-1	CASSEGQDLYGYTF
TRBV19	CASSLQGATEAFF
TRBV11-2	CASSLLEGVYGYTF
TRBV6-5	CASRLDRADYGYTF
TRBV5-1	CASSPSGGAPYNEQFF
TRBV5-5	CASSLGQAIKNTEAFF
TRBV7-9	CSSSSGLGINIQYF
TRBV6-1	CASSAPQGGAFF
TRBV7-3	CASSSRLARPDTQYF
TRBV6-6	CASSYEGNYGYTF
TRBV27	CASSLERGGTEAFF
TRBV29-1	CSAPRSSYGYTF